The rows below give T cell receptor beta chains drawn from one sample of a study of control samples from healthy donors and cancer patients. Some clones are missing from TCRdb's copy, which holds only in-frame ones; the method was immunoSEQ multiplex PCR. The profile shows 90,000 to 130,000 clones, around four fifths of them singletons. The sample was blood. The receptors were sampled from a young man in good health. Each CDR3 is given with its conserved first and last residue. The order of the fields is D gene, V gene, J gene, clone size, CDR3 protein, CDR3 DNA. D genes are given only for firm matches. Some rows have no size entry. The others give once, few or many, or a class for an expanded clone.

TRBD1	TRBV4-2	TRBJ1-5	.	CASSHGTANQPQHF	TGTGCCAGCAGTCACGGGACAGCCAATCAGCCCCAGCATTTT
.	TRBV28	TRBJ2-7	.	CASSFTRSRRDEQYF	TGTGCCAGCAGTTTTACCCGGTCCCGGCGGGACGAGCAGTACTTC
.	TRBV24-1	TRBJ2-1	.	CATSDLGQINEQFF	TGTGCCACCAGTGATTTGGGCCAAATCAATGAGCAGTTCTTC
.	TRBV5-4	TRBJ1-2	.	CASTRRGTPYGYTF	TGTGCCAGCACTCGGAGAGGGACCCCCTATGGCTACACCTTC
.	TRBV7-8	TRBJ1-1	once	CAFRRGPNTEAFF	TGTGCCTTTCGGCGGGGGCCGAACACTGAAGCTTTCTTT
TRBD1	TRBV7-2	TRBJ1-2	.	CASSLTPTQGDYGYTF	TGTGCCAGCAGCTTAACCCCGACTCAGGGGGACTATGGCTACACCTTC
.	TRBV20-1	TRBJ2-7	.	CSASIVGIYEQYF	TGCAGTGCTAGTATAGTAGGAATCTACGAGCAGTACTTC
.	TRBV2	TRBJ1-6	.	CASRQITGGAGSPLHF	TGTGCCAGCAGACAAATCACCGGAGGGGCGGGTTCACCCCTCCACTTT
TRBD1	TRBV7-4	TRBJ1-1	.	CASSPTGGTRSTEAFF	TGTGCCAGCAGCCCCACAGGGGGGACCAGGAGCACTGAAGCTTTCTTT
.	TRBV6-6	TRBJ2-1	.	CANGQTYNEQFF	TGTGCCAACGGACAGACCTACAATGAGCAGTTCTTC
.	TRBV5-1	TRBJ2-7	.	CASSLTGYEQYF	TGCGCCAGCAGCCTTACAGGTTACGAGCAGTACTTC
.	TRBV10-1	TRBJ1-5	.	CASSESVFSNQPQHF	TGCGCCAGCAGTGAGTCAGTTTTTAGCAATCAGCCCCAGCATTTT
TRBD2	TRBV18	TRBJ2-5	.	CASSPLAGIQETQYF	TGTGCCAGCTCACCACTAGCGGGGATTCAAGAGACCCAGTACTTC
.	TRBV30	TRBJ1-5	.	CAWSVGSYQPQHF	TGTGCCTGGAGTGTAGGTTCTTATCAGCCCCAGCATTTT
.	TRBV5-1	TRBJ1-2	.	CASSLTGRVTDGYTF	TGCGCCAGCAGCTTGACAGGGCGGGTTACCGATGGCTACACCTTC
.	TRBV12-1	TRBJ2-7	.	CASSPTRPNREPYEQYF	TGTGCCAGCAGCCCAACACGTCCAAACAGGGAACCCTACGAGCAGTACTTC
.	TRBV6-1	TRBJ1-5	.	CASSERVLAQPQHF	TGTGCCAGCAGTGAAAGAGTCCTGGCGCAGCCCCAGCATTTT
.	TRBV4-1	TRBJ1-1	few	CASSLSGVNTEAFF	TGCGCCAGCAGCCTTTCCGGGGTAAACACTGAAGCTTTCTTT
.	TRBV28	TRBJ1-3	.	CASSLLGRLSSGNTIYF	TGTGCCAGCAGTTTATTAGGCAGGCTGAGCTCTGGAAACACCATATATTTT
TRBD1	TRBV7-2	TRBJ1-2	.	CASSLNGPGTGEPYTF	TGTGCCAGCAGCTTGAATGGTCCCGGGACAGGGGAACCCTACACCTTC
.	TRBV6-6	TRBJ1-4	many	CASSQTGSPTNEKLFF	TGTGCCAGCAGTCAAACCGGGAGCCCAACTAATGAAAAACTGTTTTTT
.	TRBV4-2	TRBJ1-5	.	CASSQEGMGNQPQHF	TGTGCCAGCAGCCAAGAAGGGATGGGCAATCAGCCCCAGCATTTT
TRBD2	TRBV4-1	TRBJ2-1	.	CASSQVAGAYNEQFF	TGCGCCAGCAGCCAAGTCGCGGGGGCCTACAATGAGCAGTTCTTC
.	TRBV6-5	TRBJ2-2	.	CASTIWRGGGGELFF	TGTGCCAGCACCATTTGGAGGGGGGGAGGCGGGGAGCTGTTTTTT
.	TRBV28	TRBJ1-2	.	CASSSPGGNWYGYTF	TGTGCCAGCAGTTCCCCTGGAGGTAATTGGTATGGCTACACCTTC
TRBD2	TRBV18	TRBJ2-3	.	CASSPLAGSSTDTQYF	TGTGCCAGTTCCCCTCTAGCGGGGTCTAGCACGGATACGCAGTATTTT
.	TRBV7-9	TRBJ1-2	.	CASSPGLANYGYTF	TGTGCCAGCAGCCCCGGGTTAGCAAACTATGGCTACACCTTC
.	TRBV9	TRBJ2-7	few	CASSVDIGTDSYEQYF	TGTGCCAGCAGCGTAGATATAGGGACTGATTCCTACGAGCAGTACTTC
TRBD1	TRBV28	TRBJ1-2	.	CASSSHLSPGQTYGYTF	TGTGCCAGCAGTTCCCACCTCTCCCCGGGACAGACATATGGCTACACCTTC
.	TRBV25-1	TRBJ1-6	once	CASSQGGSNSPLHF	TGTGCCAGCAGCCAGGGAGGGTCAAATTCACCCCTCCACTTT
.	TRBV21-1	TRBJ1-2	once	CASSPRDRPPDCGYTF	TGTGCCAGCAGCCCCCGGGACAGGCCCCCCGACTGTGGCTACACCTTC
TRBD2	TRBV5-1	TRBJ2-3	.	CATQRLAGGTDTQYF	TGCGCCACCCAACGACTAGCGGGGGGCACAGATACGCAGTATTTT
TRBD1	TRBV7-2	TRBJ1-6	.	CASSSRPLTGGNNSPLHF	TGTGCCAGCAGCTCCCGACCCCTTACAGGGGGGAATAATTCACCCCTCCACTTT
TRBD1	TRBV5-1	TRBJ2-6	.	CASSPGQDSGANVLTF	TGCGCCAGCAGCCCGGGACAGGACTCTGGGGCCAACGTCCTGACTTTC
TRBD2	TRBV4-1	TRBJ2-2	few	CASSHTATSGGNTGELFF	TGCGCCAGCAGCCACACCGCGACTAGCGGGGGGAACACCGGGGAGCTGTTTTTT
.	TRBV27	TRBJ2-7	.	CASSPNSFFRAYEQYF	TGTGCCAGCAGTCCCAACTCCTTCTTCAGGGCCTACGAGCAGTACTTC
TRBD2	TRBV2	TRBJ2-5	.	CASSDGAGGPRETQYF	TGTGCCAGCAGTGATGGAGCGGGGGGTCCGAGGGAGACCCAGTACTTC
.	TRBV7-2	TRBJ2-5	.	CASSFGTRGRETQYF	TGTGCCAGCAGCTTCGGGACCCGAGGGCGAGAGACCCAGTACTTC
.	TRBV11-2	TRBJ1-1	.	CASSLPHEAFF	TGTGCCAGCAGCTTACCTCATGAAGCTTTCTTT
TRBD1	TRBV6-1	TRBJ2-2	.	CASRFGTEIYRELFF	TGTGCCAGCAGATTCGGGACAGAAATTTATCGGGAGCTGTTTTTT
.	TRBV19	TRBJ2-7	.	CASAPGRIYEQYF	TGTGCCAGTGCACCGGGACGGATCTACGAGCAGTACTTC
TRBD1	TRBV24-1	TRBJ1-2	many	CATSPAQGAEYGYTF	TGTGCCACCTCCCCGGCTCAGGGGGCCGAGTATGGCTACACCTTC